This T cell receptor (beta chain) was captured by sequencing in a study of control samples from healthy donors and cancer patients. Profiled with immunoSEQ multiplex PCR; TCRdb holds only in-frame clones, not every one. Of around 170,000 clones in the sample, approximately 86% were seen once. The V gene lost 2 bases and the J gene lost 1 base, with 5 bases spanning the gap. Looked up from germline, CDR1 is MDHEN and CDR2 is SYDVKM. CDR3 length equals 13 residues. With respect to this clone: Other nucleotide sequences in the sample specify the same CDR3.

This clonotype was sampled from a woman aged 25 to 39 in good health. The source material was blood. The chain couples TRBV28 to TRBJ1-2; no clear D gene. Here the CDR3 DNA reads TGTGCCAGCAGTTTAACGGGTAACTATGGCTACACCTTC. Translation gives CASSLTGNYGYTF.